These 2 T cell receptor beta chains originate from one sample sequenced in a study of beta chain features in type 1 diabetes. These TCRs' antigens remain unknown. Study results and caveats: The study found moderately but significantly shorter TCRB CDR3s in all four CD4+ subsets of Type 1 diabetes patients.

Every bit of the isolated RNA underwent reverse transcription, so sequencing read expressed TCRB transcripts. The assay was immunoSEQ multiplex PCR, and TCRdb's table has in-frame clones only and misses some. The sample lists about 150,000 clones; approximately 8% were seen once. The sample was central memory CD4+ T cells from blood. The receptor set was obtained from a woman in her thirties or forties with type 1 diabetes.

In the case of this clone: This specimen includes other DNA sequences encoding the same CDR3. This chain links TRBV11-2 with TRBJ1-1; TRBD1 is a possible D gene (5 bases). V shed 2 bases and J shed 2 bases, with 6 bases lying between them. The CDR3 is 13 residues long. Germline V gene data show CDR1 as SGHAT and CDR2 as FQNNGV. CDR3 nucleotides: TGTGCCAGCAGCTTACAGGGCAACACTGAAGCTTTCTTT. This codes for CASSLQGNTEAFF.

The chain employs TRBV19 and TRBJ2-2, with D tentatively TRBD1 (6 bases). With 5 bases removed from V and 5 bases from J, the gap between germline ends came to 9 bases. The CDR3 is 13 residues long. Germline V gives CDR1 LNHDA, CDR2 SQIVND (reference sequence). As DNA, the CDR3 is TGTGCCAGTAGTCGTACAGGGACCGGGGAGCTGTTTTTT. This encodes CASSRTGTGELFF.